The source of this T cell receptor beta chain is a study of metastatic and nonmetastatic thyroid tumors. Patients were all untreated before their thyroid surgery. MiXCR reprocessed the PCR reads for TCRdb. The top ten hold 2% to 3% of the sample, which has tens of thousands of clones, around 22% seen once. This clone is labeled medium-sized. What it binds is not known. Trimming removed 5 bases from V and 0 bases from J, with 11 bases in between. In germline, CDR1 is SGHAT, CDR2 FQNNGV. This CDR3 spans 14 amino acids. General study points: As reported, TCR beta diversity in blood and tumor was significantly higher in malignant thyroid tumors than in benign nodules.

The receptor's source is a female donor with papillary thyroid cancer or a benign thyroid nodule (not recorded which). Some clones in this sample may be carry-over from other donors' samples. Material: blood. The chain uses TRBV11-2 and TRBJ2-7; D unclear. CDR3 sequence reads: CASSLGGTSYEQYF. The CDR3 DNA sequence: TGTGCCAGCAGCCTGGGTGGAACCTCCTACGAGCAGTACTTC.